This section outlines one TCR beta chain sequence together with its context. Its matching antigen is unknown. TCRbeta library construction was performed incorporating unique molecular identifiers. One entry per CDR3 protein, called by TCRdb with MiXCR from the PCR reads. Here the sample spans about 980,000 distinct CDR3 sequences, under 30% being singletons. The data derive from a study of T-cell reconstitution after alpha-beta-depleted transplantation in children. Study findings and constraints: Newly produced T cells mostly accounted for T-cell counts and diversity one year post-transplant. It was surviving recipient T cells and thymic progenitors that gave some patients high TCRbeta diversity at day 60. Alpha-beta T cells about two months after transplant reportedly derived from several hundred expanded graft clones.

This CDR3 has 16 amino acids. V was clipped by 1 base and J by 3 bases, with 13 bases between them. The V gene's germline CDR1 is LNHNV and CDR2 YYDKDF (reference sequence). The V gene is TRBV15, the J gene TRBJ2-4, with D tentatively TRBD2 (6 bases). The sequenced sample was PBMCs, mostly from graft donor cells, obtained 360 days after TCRalphabeta/CD19-depleted stem cell transplant. The source is a boy under two years old who had a stem cell transplant for SCID, so the T cells may come from the graft donor. In DNA form, the CDR3 reads TGTGCCACCAGCAGAGTGGAGGGTTTAAGCAAAAACATTCAGTACTTC. The encoded protein is CATSRVEGLSKNIQYF.